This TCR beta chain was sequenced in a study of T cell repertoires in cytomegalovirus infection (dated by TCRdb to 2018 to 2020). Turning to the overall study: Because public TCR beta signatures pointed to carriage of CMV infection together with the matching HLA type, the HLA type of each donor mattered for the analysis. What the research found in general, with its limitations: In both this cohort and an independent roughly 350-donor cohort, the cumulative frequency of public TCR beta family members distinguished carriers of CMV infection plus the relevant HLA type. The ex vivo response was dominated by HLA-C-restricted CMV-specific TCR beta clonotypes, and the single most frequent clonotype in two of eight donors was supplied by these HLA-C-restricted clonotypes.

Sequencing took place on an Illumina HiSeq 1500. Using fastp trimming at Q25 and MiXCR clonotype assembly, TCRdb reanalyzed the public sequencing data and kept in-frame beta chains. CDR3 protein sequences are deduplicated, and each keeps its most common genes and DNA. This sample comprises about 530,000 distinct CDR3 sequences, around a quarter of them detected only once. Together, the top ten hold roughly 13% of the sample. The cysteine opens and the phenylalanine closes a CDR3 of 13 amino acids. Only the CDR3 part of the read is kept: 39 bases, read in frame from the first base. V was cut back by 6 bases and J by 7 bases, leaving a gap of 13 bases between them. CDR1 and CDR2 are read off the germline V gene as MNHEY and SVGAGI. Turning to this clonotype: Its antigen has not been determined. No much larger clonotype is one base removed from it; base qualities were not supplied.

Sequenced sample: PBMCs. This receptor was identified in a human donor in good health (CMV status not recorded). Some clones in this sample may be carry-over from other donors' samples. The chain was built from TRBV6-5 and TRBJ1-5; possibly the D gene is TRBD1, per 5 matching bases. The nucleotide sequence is TGTGCCAGCAGGTCGGGGGTAAGGCAGCCCCAGCATTTT. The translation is CASRSGVRQPQHF.